This T cell receptor (beta chain) appears in the sequencing data of a study of T cells in Graves' hyperthyroidism and ophthalmopathy. RNA transcripts were the template for amplifying TCR beta CDR3 regions. During a first-round RT-PCR of the TCR CDR3, the HTBI primer set was used. Via MiXCR, TCRdb re-called the multiplex PCR reads, giving one row per CDR3 protein. The sample includes roughly 280,000 distinct CDR3 sequences, 15% to 20% seen only once; the top ten take about 50%. Germline CDR1 reads SGHKS; CDR2 reads YYEKEE (reference sequence). The CDR3 spans 16 residues. V trimming: 5 bases; J trimming: 4 bases; junction bases outside the gene matches: 9. This clonotype has at least ten counts.

The sequenced material came from blood. This chain uses TRBV5-5 with TRBJ2-2; 9 bases are shared with TRBD2. This clonotype originated in a woman aged 60 to 75 with Graves' ophthalmopathy. CDR3 DNA sequence: TGTGCCAGCAGACCGATAGCGGGAGTTAGCACCGGGGAGCTGTTTTTT. It codes for CASRPIAGVSTGELFF.